This TCR beta chain was recovered during a study of T cells in Graves' hyperthyroidism and ophthalmopathy. Study details: Peripheral blood was collected at initial diagnosis, before any treatment. Study-level points and caveats: From stable hyperthyroidism, ophthalmopathy was set apart by a 13 V-J model.

V was pared by 5 bases and J by 6 bases, with 17 bases between. Germline V gene sequence: CDR1 MNHEY, CDR2 SMNVEV (reference sequence). The CDR3 sequence is 14 residues long. Amplification targeted TCR beta CDR3 regions from RNA transcripts. HTBI primers were used for first-round RT-PCR of the TCR CDR3. TCRdb reprocessed the multiplex PCR reads with MiXCR, giving one entry per CDR3 protein. The sample consists of 370,000 or so distinct CDR3 sequences, 25% of them appearing once. Patients counted as stable if ophthalmopathy did not develop within 18 months. Recently diagnosed hyperthyroidism of less than 2 months' duration affected patients aged 18 to 65. Regarding this clonotype: Its target is unknown.

This receptor was identified in a man over 45 with Graves' hyperthyroidism. The sequencing sample was made of blood. This chain connects TRBV27 to TRBJ2-7; D is possibly TRBD2 (5 bases). CDR3 bases: TGTGCCAGCAGTCCGAGGGCCCAAACGTCCGAGCAGTACTTC. Protein: CASSPRAQTSEQYF.